This TCR beta chain comes out of a study of T cells in Graves' hyperthyroidism and ophthalmopathy. Germline CDR1 and CDR2: SGDLS and YYNGEE. V was clipped by 0 bases and J by 0 bases, with 4 bases between them. The CDR3 spans 15 residues. Amplified regions were TCR beta CDR3 sequences from RNA transcripts. In the first-round RT-PCR of the TCR CDR3, the HTBI primer set was used. TCRdb re-called the multiplex PCR reads with MiXCR, one entry per CDR3 protein. The sample lists roughly 500,000 distinct CDR3 sequences, 40% to 50% occurring once. This clonotype showed up just once. The gene calls are TRBV9 and TRBJ2-6, with D hard to call. The specimen sequenced was peripheral blood or thyroid tissue (not recorded which). The sequence derives from an adult woman with Graves' disease, either hyperthyroidism or ophthalmopathy (not recorded which). As DNA, the CDR3 is TGTGCCAGCAGCGTAGCGACCTCTGGGGCCAACGTCCTGACTTTC. Residues: CASSVATSGANVLTF.